This TCR beta chain originates from a study of identical twins. Findings of the study overall: Diverse VJ usage suggested most zero-insertion clonotypes were not invariant T cells. There were fewer insertions in abundant cord blood beta clonotypes, but memory repertoires showed no such pattern.

This clonotype was counted many times. What it binds is not known. Each CDR3 protein gets one entry after TCRdb re-called the 5' RACE reads with MiXCR. The repertoire holds approximately 670,000 distinct CDR3 sequences, around 5.7% seen once, with about 2% in the top ten. The CDR3 has 13 residues. Trimming pared 6 bases from V and 1 base from J, leaving 9 bases between. Sequencing was carried out using naive T cells sorted from blood. The rearrangement links TRBV12-3 or TRBV12-4 to TRBJ1-1; D remains ambiguous. The TCR originated in a man aged 18 to 30 in good health. CDR3 nucleotide sequence: TGTGCCAGCAGGATTACTGAGAACACTGAAGCTTTCTTT. Protein: CASRITENTEAFF.